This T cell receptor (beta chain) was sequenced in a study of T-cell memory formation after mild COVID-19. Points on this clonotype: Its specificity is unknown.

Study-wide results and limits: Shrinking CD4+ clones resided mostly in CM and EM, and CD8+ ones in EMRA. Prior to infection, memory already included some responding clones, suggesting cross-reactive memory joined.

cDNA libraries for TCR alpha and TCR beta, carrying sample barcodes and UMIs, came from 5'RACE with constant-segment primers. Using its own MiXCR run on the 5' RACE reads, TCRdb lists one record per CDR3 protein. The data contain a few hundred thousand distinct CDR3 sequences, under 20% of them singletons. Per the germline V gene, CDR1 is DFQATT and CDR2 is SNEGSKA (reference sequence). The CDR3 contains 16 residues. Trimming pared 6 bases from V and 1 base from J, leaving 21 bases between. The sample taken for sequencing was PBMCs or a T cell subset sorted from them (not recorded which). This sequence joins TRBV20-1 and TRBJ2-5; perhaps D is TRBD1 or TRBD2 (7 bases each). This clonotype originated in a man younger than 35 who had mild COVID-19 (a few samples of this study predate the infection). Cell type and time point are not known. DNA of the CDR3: TGCAGTGCCACCAGGGGGGGAAGGACTATCCAAGAGACCCAGTACTTC. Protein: CSATRGGRTIQETQYF.